This is a list of T cell receptor beta chains from one sample in a study of T cell repertoires in cytomegalovirus infection. No antigen has been identified for these receptors. TCRdb called the reads again in MiXCR, with one record for every CDR3 protein. In the table there are more than 85,000 distinct CDR3 sequences, about 28% of which are singletons. The input for sequencing was CD8+ T cells from cultured PBMCs, taken from culture after CMV antigen stimulation. The receptors were sampled from a human donor in good health (CMV status not recorded). Some clones in this sample may be carry-over from other donors' samples. The CDR3 runs from the conserved cysteine through the conserved F or W. Each record gives: clone size, J gene, V gene, D gene, CDR3 DNA, CDR3 protein. D genes are given only for firm matches. Clone sizes are given selectively: once, few, many, or a class where the clone is expanded.

size: -
J: TRBJ1-1
V: TRBV15
D: -
DNA: TGTGCCACCAGCAGAGATTCGCCGGTGTTATCGAACACTGAAGCTTTCTTT
CDR3: CATSRDSPVLSNTEAFF

size: few
J: TRBJ1-5
V: TRBV20-1
D: -
DNA: TGCAGTGCACGGGCAGGGCCCGTCGTCTTAAGCAATCAGCCCCAGCATTTT
CDR3: CSARAGPVVLSNQPQHF

size: few
J: TRBJ2-5
V: TRBV5-6
D: TRBD1
DNA: TGTGCCAGCAGACCCCGGACAGGCGAGTACCAAGAGACCCAGTACTTC
CDR3: CASRPRTGEYQETQYF

size: -
J: TRBJ2-2
V: TRBV3-1
D: -
DNA: TGTGCCAGCAGCCAAAATGTGAACACCGGGGAGCTGTTTTTT
CDR3: CASSQNVNTGELFF

size: -
J: TRBJ1-1
V: TRBV5-1
D: -
DNA: TGCGCCAGCAGCTTGGTTCGGGACACTGAAGCTTTCTTT
CDR3: CASSLVRDTEAFF

size: few
J: TRBJ2-4
V: TRBV6-4
D: TRBD1
DNA: TGTGCCAGCAGTGACTCTGGGACAGGGAATAACATTCAGTACTTC
CDR3: CASSDSGTGNNIQYF

size: few
J: TRBJ2-1
V: TRBV28
D: -
DNA: TGTGCCAGCACCCGACTGGACGTTGAGTACAATGAGCAGTTCTTC
CDR3: CASTRLDVEYNEQFF

size: -
J: TRBJ2-2
V: TRBV12-3/TRBV12-4
D: -
DNA: TGTGCCAGCAGAAGAGATTCGAACACCGGGGAGCTGTTTTTT
CDR3: CASRRDSNTGELFF

size: few
J: TRBJ2-7
V: TRBV27
D: -
DNA: TGTGCCAGCAGTTTGAGTGGGGACTACGAGCAGTACTTC
CDR3: CASSLSGDYEQYF

size: many
J: TRBJ2-2
V: TRBV7-9
D: -
DNA: TGTGCCAGCAGCTTAGCGTTGCGCACCGGGGAGCTGTTTTTT
CDR3: CASSLALRTGELFF

size: -
J: TRBJ2-5
V: TRBV24-1
D: -
DNA: TGTGCCACCAGTGATCGACAGGCCCCTGAAGAGACCCAGTACTTC
CDR3: CATSDRQAPEETQYF

size: many
J: TRBJ1-1
V: TRBV11-2
D: -
DNA: TGTGCCAGCAGCTTAGGGGGGAGGACTGAAGCTTTCTTT
CDR3: CASSLGGRTEAFF

size: -
J: TRBJ2-5
V: TRBV28
D: TRBD2
DNA: TGTGCCAGCAGTCCAAGACTAGCGGCGAAAGAGACCCAGTACTTC
CDR3: CASSPRLAAKETQYF

size: -
J: TRBJ1-5
V: TRBV9
D: -
DNA: TGTGCCAGCAGCGTAGCACCACACCAGGGTGAGGGCAATCAGCCCCAGCATTTT
CDR3: CASSVAPHQGEGNQPQHF

size: -
J: TRBJ2-1
V: TRBV4-1
D: TRBD2
DNA: TGCGCCAGCAGCCAAGATCTAGTAGCGGGGGACGATGAGCAGTTCTTC
CDR3: CASSQDLVAGDDEQFF